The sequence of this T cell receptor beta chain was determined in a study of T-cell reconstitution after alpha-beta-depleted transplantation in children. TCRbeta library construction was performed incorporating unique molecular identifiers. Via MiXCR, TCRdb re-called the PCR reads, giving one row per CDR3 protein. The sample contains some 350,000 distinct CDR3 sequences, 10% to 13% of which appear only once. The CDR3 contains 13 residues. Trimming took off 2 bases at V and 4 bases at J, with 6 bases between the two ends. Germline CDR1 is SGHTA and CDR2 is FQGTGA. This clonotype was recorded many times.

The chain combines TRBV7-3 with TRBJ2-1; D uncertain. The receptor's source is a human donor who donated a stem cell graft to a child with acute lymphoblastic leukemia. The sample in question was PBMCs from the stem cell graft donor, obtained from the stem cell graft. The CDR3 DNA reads TGTGCCAGCAGCTTATCACCATACAATGAGCAGTTCTTC. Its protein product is CASSLSPYNEQFF. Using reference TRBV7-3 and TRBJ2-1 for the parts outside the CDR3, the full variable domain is GAGVSQTPSNKVTEKGKYVELRCDPISGHTALYWYRQSLGQGPEFLIYFQGTGAADDSGLPNDRFFAVRPEGSVSTLKIQRTERGDSAVYLCASSLSPYNEQFFGPGTRLTVL.